Included here is one T cell receptor (beta chain) sequence, with context. The source of the sample is a study of blood T cell repertoires in COVID-19. Study overall: Material from acute and convalescent COVID-19 was sourced from the United States, Italy and Spain. From T cells, B-cell-depleted T cells, or PBMCs came the material, which was cDNA or gDNA.

Per the germline V gene, CDR1 is KGHSH and CDR2 is LQKENI. The V and J ends lost 3 bases and 9 bases, in that order; junction bases with no gene match: 9. The CDR3 loop spans 16 amino acids. Under the authors' procedure: Researchers report that nucleated cell counts were estimated from reference gene primer amplification. Data came from immunoSEQ multiplex PCR; TCRdb stores just in-frame clones and leaves some out. That table is the source of V, J and clone size, and D and trimming were worked out from the DNA. Of 200,000 or so clones in the sample, roughly 82% are singletons; the top ten hold roughly 5.1%.

Sequencing was performed on peripheral blood. This sequence originates from a woman in her 30s with acute or convalescent COVID-19. The V and J genes are TRBV18 and TRBJ2-1; 12 nucleotides agree with TRBD2. This CDR3 reads CASSPPTSGSNTEQFF. In DNA, the CDR3 is TGTGCCAGCTCACCTCCGACTAGCGGGAGTAATACTGAGCAGTTCTTC.